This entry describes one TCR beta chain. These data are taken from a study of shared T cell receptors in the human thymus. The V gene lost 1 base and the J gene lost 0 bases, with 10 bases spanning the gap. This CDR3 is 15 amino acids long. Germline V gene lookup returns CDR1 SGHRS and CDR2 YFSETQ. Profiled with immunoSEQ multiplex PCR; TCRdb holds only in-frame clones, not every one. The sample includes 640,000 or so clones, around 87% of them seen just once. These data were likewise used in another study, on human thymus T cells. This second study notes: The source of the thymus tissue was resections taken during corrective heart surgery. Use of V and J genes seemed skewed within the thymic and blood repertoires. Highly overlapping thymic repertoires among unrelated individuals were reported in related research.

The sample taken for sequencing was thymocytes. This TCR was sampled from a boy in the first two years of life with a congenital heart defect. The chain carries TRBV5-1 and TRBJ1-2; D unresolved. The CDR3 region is CASSLHPGTNYGYTF. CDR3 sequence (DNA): TGCGCCAGCAGCTTGCACCCGGGGACTAACTATGGCTACACCTTC.